The 30 T cell receptor beta chains in this list originate from one sample, sequenced in a study of CD8 T cells in ankylosing spondylitis. TCRdb re-called the 5' RACE reads through MiXCR, storing one row per CDR3 protein. Counted here are some 250,000 distinct CDR3 sequences, approximately 24% occurring once; the ten biggest clones make up 0.6% to 0.75%. The sample taken for sequencing was blood, either unsorted or a sorted T cell fraction (not recorded which). Receptors were obtained from a male donor with ankylosing spondylitis or in good health (not recorded which).

This clonotype showed up many times. The rearrangement joins TRBV29-1 to TRBJ2-5, with D tentatively TRBD2 (6 bases). Germline V gene data show CDR1 as SQVTM and CDR2 as ANQGSEA. The CDR3 is 13 residues long. The CDR3 sequence is CSVLRLTRGGSYF. For the CDR3, the DNA is TGCAGTGTCCTCCGACTTACGCGGGGCGGCAGTTACTTC.

The rearrangement links TRBV12-3 or TRBV12-4 to TRBJ1-1; 8 positions agree with TRBD1. The V segment lost 5 bases and the J segment 0 bases; nucleotides outside the gene matches: 2. CDR3 size: 14 residues. CDR3 sequence reads: CASSGTGMNTEAFF. Here the CDR3 DNA reads TGTGCCAGCAGTGGGACAGGAATGAACACTGAAGCTTTCTTT.

V gene TRBV18 combines with J gene TRBJ1-1; D not resolved. The CDR3 has 11 amino acids. Germline V gives CDR1 KGHSH, CDR2 LQKENI. V lost 5 bases, J lost 7 bases, and 8 bases lay in between. CDR3 nucleotides: TGTGCCAGCTCATTAAACTATGAAGCTTTCTTT. Translation: CASSLNYEAFF.

This clonotype was detected only a few times. V gene TRBV20-1 combines with J gene TRBJ2-3; 7 bases fit TRBD2. Germline V CDR1 and CDR2: DFQATT, SNEGSKA (reference sequence). The CDR3 runs 15 residues. The V segment lost 0 bases and the J segment 1 base; nucleotides outside the gene matches: 4. The CDR3 protein is CSARDSGGGTDTQYF. CDR3 coding DNA: TGCAGTGCTAGAGATAGTGGGGGGGGCACAGATACGCAGTATTTT.

V usage is TRBV2 and J usage is TRBJ2-2, with D maybe TRBD1 (6 bases). CDR3 size: 16 residues. V lost 6 bases, J lost 0 bases, and 14 bases lay in between. Germline values: CDR1 SNHLY, CDR2 FYNNEI. The CDR3 DNA reads TGTGCCAGCAGCGGTGTTGGGGGCCCGAACACCGGGGAGCTGTTTTTT. Encoded protein: CASSGVGGPNTGELFF.

At least ten counts were recorded for this clonotype. The chain recombines TRBV11-2 with TRBJ2-3, with TRBD2 matching over 13 bases. The CDR3 contains 15 residues. V shed 5 bases, J shed 9 bases, and the junction held 8 bases outside the gene matches. Germline CDR1 is SGHAT and CDR2 is FQNNGV. The CDR3 sequence is CASSGGTSGEGTQYF. In DNA form, the CDR3 reads TGTGCCAGCAGCGGCGGGACTAGCGGGGAGGGCACGCAGTATTTT.

V is TRBV5-5 and J is TRBJ2-5; no definite D call. V shed 1 base and J shed 1 base, with 8 bases lying between them. The germline gives CDR1 SGHKS, CDR2 YYEKEE (reference sequence). The CDR3 contains 14 residues. The CDR3 is CASSLWWSQETQYF. CDR3 DNA sequence: TGTGCCAGCAGCTTGTGGTGGAGCCAAGAGACCCAGTACTTC. The full variable domain, in which reference TRBV5-5 and TRBJ2-5 provide the parts outside the CDR3, is DAGVTQSPTHLIKTRGQQVTLRCSPISGHKSVSWYQQVLGQGPQFIFQYYEKEERGRGNFPDRFSARQFPNYSSELNVNALLLGDSALYLCASSLWWSQETQYFGPGTRLLVL.

This sequence joins TRBV6-1 and TRBJ2-3; the D call may be TRBD1 or TRBD2 (5 bases each). The CDR3 contains 15 residues. CDR1 and CDR2 (germline): MNHNS, SASEGT. V was shortened by 7 bases and J by 2 bases, with 16 bases between the two germline ends. The CDR3 nucleotides read TGTGCCAGCAAGCTCGGGGACGGAAACACAGATACGCAGTATTTT. The encoded protein is CASKLGDGNTDTQYF.

This clonotype was counted only a few times. CDR3 nucleotide sequence: TGTGCCAGCAGTCGAGGGGTTAGCTATGGCTACACCTTC. Residues: CASSRGVSYGYTF. The chain carries TRBV12-3 or TRBV12-4 and TRBJ1-2, with D tentatively TRBD1 (5 bases). V gave up 5 bases and J gave up 4 bases, with 11 bases separating them. CDR3 length: 13 amino acids.

The chain recombines TRBV20-1 with TRBJ1-3; 7 positions agree with TRBD1. This CDR3 has 15 amino acids. The V gene's germline CDR1 is DFQATT and CDR2 SNEGSKA (reference sequence). Trimming removed 5 bases from V and 2 bases from J; junction bases left unmatched: 9. Written as DNA, the CDR3 is TGCAGTGCTGCCGATACAGGGGAGGCTGGAAACACCATATATTTT. Amino acids: CSAADTGEAGNTIYF.

The V gene is TRBV20-1, the J gene TRBJ1-5; D uncertain. From germline, CDR1 is DFQATT and CDR2 SNEGSKA (reference sequence). Trimming took 1 base from V and 2 from J, leaving 15 bases between them. The CDR3 is made up of 16 amino acids. CDR3 loop: CSARVLGPKGNQPQHF. DNA for the CDR3: TGCAGTGCTAGAGTGCTAGGTCCGAAGGGCAATCAGCCCCAGCATTTT.

This clonotype was detected a few times. The rearrangement joins TRBV6-6 to TRBJ1-5; D unresolved. Germline-derived CDR1 and CDR2 are MNHNY and SVGAGI (reference sequence). V lost 5 bases and J lost 6, with 11 bases in between. There are 13 residues in the CDR3. The chain's CDR3 is CASSVLGSQPQHF. The CDR3 DNA sequence: TGTGCCAGCAGTGTCTTGGGGTCTCAGCCCCAGCATTTT.

J is TRBJ2-5 and V is TRBV20-1; 8 nucleotides match TRBD2. The germline V gene encodes CDR1 DFQATT and CDR2 SNEGSKA (reference sequence). This CDR3 has 14 amino acids. V lost 4 bases and J lost 5; bases outside the gene matches: 9. DNA for the CDR3: TGCAGTGCTACGAAGGGGAGCGGGGGTGAGACCCAGTACTTC. This gives the protein CSATKGSGGETQYF.

This clonotype was counted only a few times. The rearrangement links TRBV5-1 to TRBJ2-5; the D is unclear. Per the germline V gene, CDR1 is SGHRS and CDR2 is YFSETQ. This CDR3 is 14 amino acids long. Trimming cost V 0 bases and J 2 bases, with 8 bases left between them. The CDR3 is CASSLEYSQETQYF. The CDR3 DNA reads TGCGCCAGCAGCTTGGAATATTCTCAAGAGACCCAGTACTTC. Supplemented by reference TRBV5-1 and TRBJ2-5, the full variable domain reads KAGVTQTPRYLIKTRGQQVTLSCSPISGHRSVSWYQQTPGQGLQFLFEYFSETQRNKGNFPGRFSGRQFSNSRSEMNVSTLELGDSALYLCASSLEYSQETQYFGPGTRLLVL.

The sample holds many counts of this clonotype. The genes are TRBV20-1 and TRBJ2-4; D unclear. The CDR3 consists of 16 residues. Trimming left V 0 bases short and J 1 base short, with 13 bases between. The germline V gene has CDR1 DFQATT and CDR2 SNEGSKA (reference sequence). CDR3 region: CSARDPVRAAKNIQYF. The CDR3 DNA is TGCAGTGCTAGAGACCCAGTTAGGGCGGCCAAAAACATTCAGTACTTC.

This rearrangement joins TRBV20-1 to TRBJ2-7; 10 positions agree with TRBD1. Trimming removed 1 base from V and 6 bases from J; junction bases left unmatched: 9. Germline CDR1 reads DFQATT; CDR2 reads SNEGSKA (reference sequence). This CDR3 is built from 15 residues. This CDR3 reads CSARGFGTGVREQYF. The DNA of the CDR3 is TGCAGTGCTAGAGGATTCGGGACAGGGGTTCGCGAGCAGTACTTC.

The genes are TRBV20-1 and TRBJ2-7; 8 bases align to TRBD2. The ends lost 5 bases at V and 3 bases at J; junction bases unmatched: 6. From germline, CDR1 is DFQATT and CDR2 SNEGSKA (reference sequence). The CDR3 runs to 13 residues. This CDR3 is CSARGGGGYEQYF. Here the CDR3 DNA reads TGCAGTGCTCGGGGGGGCGGGGGCTACGAGCAGTACTTC.

The CDR3 DNA is TGTGCCAGCAGTTCCGCGAGCTTGCGGGGGAGCGAGCAGTACTTC. Protein: CASSSASLRGSEQYF. This chain joins TRBV6-2 or TRBV6-3 and TRBJ2-7; 7 bases align to TRBD2. The germline gives CDR1 MNHEY, CDR2 SVGEGT. CDR3 size: 15 residues. J gave up 6 bases and V 4 bases, and 12 bases lay outside the gene matches.

The CDR3 sequence is CATSRQGVPDTQYF. CDR3 nucleotide sequence: TGTGCCACCAGCAGGCAGGGGGTCCCGGATACGCAGTATTTT. V gene TRBV15 combines with J gene TRBJ2-3; TRBD1 matches at 7 bases. There are 14 residues in the CDR3. Trimming at V came to 3 bases and at J to 6 bases, leaving 6 bases not matched to a gene. The germline gives CDR1 LNHNV, CDR2 YYDKDF (reference sequence). Full variable domain (rest looked up from reference TRBV15 and TRBJ2-3): DAMVIQNPRYQVTQFGKPVTLSCSQTLNHNVMYWYQQKSSQAPKLLFHYYDKDFNNEADTPDNFQSRRPNTSFCFLDIRSPGLGDTAMYLCATSRQGVPDTQYFGPGTRLTVL.

This clonotype was counted a few times. The V gene is TRBV6-1, the J gene TRBJ2-1, with D tentatively TRBD1 (5 bases). This CDR3 region has 15 residues. Trimming cost V 5 bases and J 3 bases, with 14 bases left between them. CDR1 is MNHNS and CDR2 is SASEGT in the germline V gene. The CDR3 sequence is CASSPSRDYYNEQFF. The CDR3 nucleotides are TGTGCCAGCAGTCCGTCCAGGGATTACTACAATGAGCAGTTCTTC.

V gene TRBV2 combines with J gene TRBJ2-3, with D maybe TRBD1 (6 bases). Deletions cut 3 bases from V and 4 bases from J, with 20 bases between. The CDR3 is 17 amino acids. Germline values: CDR1 SNHLY, CDR2 FYNNEI. In nucleotides, the CDR3 is TGTGCCAGCAGTGACGAGGACAGAGGGATCGGCGCAGATACGCAGTATTTT. Amino acids: CASSDEDRGIGADTQYF. The full variable domain, with the rest looked up from reference TRBV2 and TRBJ2-3, is EPEVTQTPSHQVTQMGQEVILRCVPISNHLYFYWYRQILGQKVEFLVSFYNNEISEKSEIFDDQFSVERPDGSNFTLKIRSTKLEDSAMYFCASSDEDRGIGADTQYFGPGTRLTVL.

This sequence joins TRBV12-3 or TRBV12-4 and TRBJ2-1; the D is unclear. The CDR3 runs 12 residues. The V end was cut by 6 bases, the J end by 4 bases, with 7 bases between. The CDR3 nucleotides are TGTGCCAGCAGAACAAGTTACAATGAGCAGTTCTTC. Its protein product is CASRTSYNEQFF.

The sample holds a few counts of this clonotype. The V and J genes are TRBV7-2 and TRBJ2-5; possibly TRBD1 for D (6 bases). From germline, CDR1 is SGHTA and CDR2 FQGNSA. This CDR3 has 13 residues. V lost 2 bases and J 7 bases, leaving 11 bases between the germline ends. The CDR3 spells CASSLQGHGTQYF. The CDR3 DNA is TGTGCCAGCAGCTTACAGGGACATGGGACCCAGTACTTC.

This clonotype occurred many times. J is TRBJ2-1 and V is TRBV11-2, with D possibly TRBD2 on 6 matching bases. V dropped 5 bases and J dropped 2 bases, with 13 bases sitting between them. The CDR3 totals 15 residues. The germline V gene has CDR1 SGHAT and CDR2 FQNNGV. The CDR3 DNA follows: TGTGCCAGCAGCCCGCAGGGCGGGGCCTACAATGAGCAGTTCTTC. Translated: CASSPQGGAYNEQFF.

The J gene is TRBJ2-1, the V gene TRBV29-1; TRBD2 matches 9 bases. The CDR3 runs 17 residues. Germline lookup yields CDR1 SQVTM and CDR2 ANQGSEA. The ends lost 4 bases at V and 4 bases at J; junction bases unmatched: 14. The DNA of the CDR3 is TGCAGCGTTGTGGGGGTAGGCGCGAGCGGGGGGTACAATGAGCAGTTCTTC. It encodes CSVVGVGASGGYNEQFF.

This clonotype showed up just a few times. The J gene is TRBJ2-7, the V gene TRBV5-6; no definite D call. V lost 0 bases to trimming and J lost 4 bases, with 8 bases between them. The CDR3 length is 13 residues. Germline CDR1 and CDR2: SGHDT and YYEEEE. For the CDR3, the DNA is TGTGCCAGCAGCTTGGTGGATCAATACGAGCAGTACTTC. Protein product: CASSLVDQYEQYF.

This clonotype was counted a few times. J is TRBJ2-2 and V is TRBV29-1; 10 nucleotides match TRBD1. J gave up 3 bases and V 1 base, and 8 bases lay outside the gene matches. The CDR3 has 17 residues. Germline loops: CDR1 SQVTM, CDR2 ANQGSEA. CDR3 DNA sequence: TGCAGCGTTGAAGGGTGGAGGGGACAGGGGCACACCGGGGAGCTGTTTTTT. This gives the protein CSVEGWRGQGHTGELFF.

The V and J genes are TRBV29-1 and TRBJ1-1; D is uncertain. V lost 5 bases, J lost 0 bases, and 16 bases lay in between. The CDR3 is 15 residues long. Looked up from germline, CDR1 is SQVTM and CDR2 is ANQGSEA. CDR3 sequence reads: CSVQGRQTMNTEAFF. The CDR3, as DNA: TGCAGCGTTCAAGGGCGGCAGACCATGAACACTGAAGCTTTCTTT. Using reference TRBV29-1 and TRBJ1-1 for the parts outside the CDR3, the full variable domain is SAVISQKPSRDICQRGTSLTIQCQVDSQVTMMFWYRQQPGQSLTLIATANQGSEATYESGFVIDKFPISRPNLTFSTLTVSNMSPEDSSIYLCSVQGRQTMNTEAFFGQGTRLTVV.

The chain uses TRBV6-6 and TRBJ2-5; D is ambiguous. The germline gives CDR1 MNHNY, CDR2 SVGAGI (reference sequence). The CDR3 runs to 13 residues. The V and J ends lost 0 bases and 5 bases respectively, with 7 bases between them. The DNA of the CDR3 is TGTGCCAGCAGTTACTCGCCGGGTGAGACCCAGTACTTC. Translating it yields CASSYSPGETQYF.

This clonotype has a count of ten or more. The rearrangement links TRBV6-5 to TRBJ1-3, with unresolved D. The CDR3 spans 11 residues. The germline V gene encodes CDR1 MNHEY and CDR2 SVGAGI. The germline V and J ends were trimmed by 8 bases and 3 bases, with 5 bases remaining between them. CDR3 loop: CASSGGNTIYF. CDR3 DNA sequence: TGTGCCAGCTCCGGTGGAAACACCATATATTTT.